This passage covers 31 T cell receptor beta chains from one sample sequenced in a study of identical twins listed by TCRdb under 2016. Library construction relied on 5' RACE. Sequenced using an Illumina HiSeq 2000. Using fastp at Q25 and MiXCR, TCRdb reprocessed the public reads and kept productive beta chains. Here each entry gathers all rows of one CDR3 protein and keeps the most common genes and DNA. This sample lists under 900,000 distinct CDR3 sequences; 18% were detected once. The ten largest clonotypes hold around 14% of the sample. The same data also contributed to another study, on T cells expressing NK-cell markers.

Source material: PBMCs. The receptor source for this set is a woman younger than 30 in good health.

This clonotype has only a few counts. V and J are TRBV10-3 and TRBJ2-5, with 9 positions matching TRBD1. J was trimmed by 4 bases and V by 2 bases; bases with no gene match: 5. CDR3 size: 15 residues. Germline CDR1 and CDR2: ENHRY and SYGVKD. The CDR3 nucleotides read TGTGCCATCAGTGAGACAGGGGGCGCGTCAGAGACCCAGTACTTC. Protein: CAISETGGASETQYF.

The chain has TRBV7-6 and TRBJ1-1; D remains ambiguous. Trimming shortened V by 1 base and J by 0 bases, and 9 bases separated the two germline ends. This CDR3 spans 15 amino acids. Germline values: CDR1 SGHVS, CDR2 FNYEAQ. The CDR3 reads CASSLGRDMNTEAFF. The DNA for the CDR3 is TGTGCCAGCAGCTTAGGTAGAGACATGAACACTGAAGCTTTCTTT. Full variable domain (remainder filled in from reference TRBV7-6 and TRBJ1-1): GAGVSQSPRYKVTKRGQDVALRCDPISGHVSLYWYRQALGQGPEFLTYFNYEAQQDKSGLPNDRFSAERPEGSISTLTIQRTEQRDSAMYRCASSLGRDMNTEAFFGQGTRLTVV.

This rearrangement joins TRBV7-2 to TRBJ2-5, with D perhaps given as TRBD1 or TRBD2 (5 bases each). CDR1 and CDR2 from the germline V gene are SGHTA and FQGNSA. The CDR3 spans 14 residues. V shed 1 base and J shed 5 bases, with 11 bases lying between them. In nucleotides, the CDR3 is TGTGCCAGCAGCTTAGGGGGGTACCCTGAGACCCAGTACTTC. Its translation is CASSLGGYPETQYF. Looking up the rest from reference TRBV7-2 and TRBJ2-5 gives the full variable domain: GAGVSQSPSNKVTEKGKDVELRCDPISGHTALYWYRQSLGQGLEFLIYFQGNSAPDKSGLPSDRFSAERTGGSVSTLTIQRTQQEDSAVYLCASSLGGYPETQYFGPGTRLLVL.

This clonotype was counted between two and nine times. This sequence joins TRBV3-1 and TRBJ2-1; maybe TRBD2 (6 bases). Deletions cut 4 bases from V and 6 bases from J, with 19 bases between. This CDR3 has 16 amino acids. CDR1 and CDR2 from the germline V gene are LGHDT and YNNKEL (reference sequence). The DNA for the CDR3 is TGTGCCAGCAGCCCTTTTCAGAGCGGGCGGAGCAATGAGCAGTTCTTC. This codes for CASSPFQSGRSNEQFF.

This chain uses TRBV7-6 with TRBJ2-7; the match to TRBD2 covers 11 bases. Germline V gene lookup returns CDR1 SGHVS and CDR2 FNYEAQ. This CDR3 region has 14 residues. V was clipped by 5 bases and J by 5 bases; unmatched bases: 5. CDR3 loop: CASSPTSGDDEQYF. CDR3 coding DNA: TGTGCCAGCAGCCCGACTAGCGGGGACGACGAGCAGTACTTC.

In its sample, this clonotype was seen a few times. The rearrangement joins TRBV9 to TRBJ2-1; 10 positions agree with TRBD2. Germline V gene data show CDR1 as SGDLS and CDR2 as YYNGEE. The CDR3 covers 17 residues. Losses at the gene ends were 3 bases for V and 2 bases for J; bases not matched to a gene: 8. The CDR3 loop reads CASSEPTSGFAYNEQFF. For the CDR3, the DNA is TGTGCCAGCAGCGAACCGACTAGCGGGTTCGCCTACAATGAGCAGTTCTTC.

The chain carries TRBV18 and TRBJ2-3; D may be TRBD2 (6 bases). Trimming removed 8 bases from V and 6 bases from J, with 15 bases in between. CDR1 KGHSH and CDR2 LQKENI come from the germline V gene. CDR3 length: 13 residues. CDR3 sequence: CASTQSGSDTQYF. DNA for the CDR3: TGTGCCAGCACCCAATCCGGGAGCGATACGCAGTATTTT. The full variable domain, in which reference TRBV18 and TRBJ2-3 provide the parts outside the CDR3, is NAGVMQNPRHLVRRRGQEARLRCSPMKGHSHVYWYRQLPEEGLKFMVYLQKENIIDESGMPKERFSAEFPKEGPSILRIQQVVRGDSAAYFCASTQSGSDTQYFGPGTRLTVL.

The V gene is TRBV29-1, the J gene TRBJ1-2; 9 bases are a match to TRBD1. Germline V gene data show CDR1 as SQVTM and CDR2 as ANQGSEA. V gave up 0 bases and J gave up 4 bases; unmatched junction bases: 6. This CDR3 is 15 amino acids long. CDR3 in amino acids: CSVEDRTGAAYGYTF. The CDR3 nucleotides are TGCAGCGTTGAAGATAGGACAGGGGCGGCCTATGGCTACACCTTC.

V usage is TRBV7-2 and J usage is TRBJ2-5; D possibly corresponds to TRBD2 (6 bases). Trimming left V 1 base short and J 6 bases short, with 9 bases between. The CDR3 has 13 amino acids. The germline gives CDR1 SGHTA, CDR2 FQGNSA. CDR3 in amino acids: CASSLERAKTQYF. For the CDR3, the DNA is TGTGCCAGCAGCTTAGAGCGGGCGAAGACCCAGTACTTC.

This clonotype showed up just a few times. The CDR3 loop reads CASSLALGGTYEQYF. The CDR3, as DNA: TGTGCCAGCAGTTTAGCGTTGGGGGGAACCTACGAGCAGTACTTC. V usage is TRBV12-3 or TRBV12-4 and J usage is TRBJ2-7, with D possibly being TRBD2 (6 bases). Trimming pared 0 bases from V and 2 bases from J, leaving 11 bases between. The CDR3 has 15 residues.

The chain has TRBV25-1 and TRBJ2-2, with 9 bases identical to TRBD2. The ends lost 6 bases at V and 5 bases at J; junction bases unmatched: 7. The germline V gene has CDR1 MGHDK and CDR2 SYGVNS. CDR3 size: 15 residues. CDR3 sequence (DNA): TGTGCCAGCAGGCGGGGGGGGCCGGGAACCGGGGAGCTGTTTTTT. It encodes CASRRGGPGTGELFF.

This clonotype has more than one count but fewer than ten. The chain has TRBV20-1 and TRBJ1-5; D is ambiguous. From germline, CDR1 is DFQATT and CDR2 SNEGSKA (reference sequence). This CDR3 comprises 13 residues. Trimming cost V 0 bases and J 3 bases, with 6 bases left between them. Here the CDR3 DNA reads TGCAGTGCTAGAGATACCAACAATCAGCCCCAGCATTTT. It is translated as CSARDTNNQPQHF.

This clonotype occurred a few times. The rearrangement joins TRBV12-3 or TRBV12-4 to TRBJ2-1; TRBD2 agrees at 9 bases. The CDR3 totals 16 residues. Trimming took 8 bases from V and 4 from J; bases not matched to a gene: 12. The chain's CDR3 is CASRGGGGARYNEQFF. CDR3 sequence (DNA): TGTGCCAGCCGGGGCGGCGGGGGGGCCCGGTACAATGAGCAGTTCTTC.

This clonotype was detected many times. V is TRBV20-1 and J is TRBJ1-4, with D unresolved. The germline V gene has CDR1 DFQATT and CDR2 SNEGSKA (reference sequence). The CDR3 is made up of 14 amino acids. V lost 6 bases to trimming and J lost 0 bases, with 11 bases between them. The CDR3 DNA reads TGCAGTGCCTTGCAAGTCGCAACTAATGAAAAACTGTTTTTT. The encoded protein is CSALQVATNEKLFF.

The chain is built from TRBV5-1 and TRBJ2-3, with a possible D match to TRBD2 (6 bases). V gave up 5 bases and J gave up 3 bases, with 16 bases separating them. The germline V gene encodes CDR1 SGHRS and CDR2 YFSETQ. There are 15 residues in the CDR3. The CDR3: CASSWAGSGTDTQYF. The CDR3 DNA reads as TGCGCCAGCAGTTGGGCCGGGAGCGGGACAGATACGCAGTATTTT.

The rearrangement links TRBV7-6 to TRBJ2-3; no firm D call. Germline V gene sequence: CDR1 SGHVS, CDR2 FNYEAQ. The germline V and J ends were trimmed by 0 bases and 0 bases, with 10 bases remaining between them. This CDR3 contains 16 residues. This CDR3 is CASSLASTVSTDTQYF. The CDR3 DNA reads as TGTGCCAGCAGCTTAGCATCGACGGTGAGCACAGATACGCAGTATTTT.

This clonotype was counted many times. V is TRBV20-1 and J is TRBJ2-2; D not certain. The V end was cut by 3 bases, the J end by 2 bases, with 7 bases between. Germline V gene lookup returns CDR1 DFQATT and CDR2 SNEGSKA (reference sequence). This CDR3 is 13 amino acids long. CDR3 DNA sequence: TGCAGTGCTAGCACGGGCAACACCGGGGAGCTGTTTTTT. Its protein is CSASTGNTGELFF.

The CDR3 sequence is CATSRDRLVNNEQFF. The CDR3 DNA reads TGTGCCACCAGCAGAGATCGACTGGTTAACAATGAGCAGTTCTTC. The chain is built from TRBV15 and TRBJ2-1, with no clear D. The germline V gene has CDR1 LNHNV and CDR2 YYDKDF (reference sequence). V lost 0 bases and J 5 bases, leaving 11 bases between the germline ends. The CDR3 runs to 15 residues. The full variable domain, completed using reference TRBV15 and TRBJ2-1, is DAMVIQNPRYQVTQFGKPVTLSCSQTLNHNVMYWYQQKSSQAPKLLFHYYDKDFNNEADTPDNFQSRRPNTSFCFLDIRSPGLGDTAMYLCATSRDRLVNNEQFFGPGTRLTVL.

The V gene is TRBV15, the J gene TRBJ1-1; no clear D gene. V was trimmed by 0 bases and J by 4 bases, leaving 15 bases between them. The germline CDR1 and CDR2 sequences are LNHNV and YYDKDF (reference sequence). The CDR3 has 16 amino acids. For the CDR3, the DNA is TGTGCCACCAGCAGAGATCACCCAGTCCACGGCACTGAAGCTTTCTTT. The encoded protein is CATSRDHPVHGTEAFF.

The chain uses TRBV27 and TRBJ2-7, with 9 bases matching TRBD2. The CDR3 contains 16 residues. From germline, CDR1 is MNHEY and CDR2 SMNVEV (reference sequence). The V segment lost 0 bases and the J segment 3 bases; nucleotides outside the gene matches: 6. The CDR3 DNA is TGTGCCAGCAGTTTATCGATCGCGGGGGGGGTCTACGAGCAGTACTTC. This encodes CASSLSIAGGVYEQYF.

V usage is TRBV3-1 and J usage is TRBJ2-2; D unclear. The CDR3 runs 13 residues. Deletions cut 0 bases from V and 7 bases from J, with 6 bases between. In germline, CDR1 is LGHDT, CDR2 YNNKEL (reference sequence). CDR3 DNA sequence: TGTGCCAGCAGCCAAGATTATGTCGGGGAGCTGTTTTTT. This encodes CASSQDYVGELFF.

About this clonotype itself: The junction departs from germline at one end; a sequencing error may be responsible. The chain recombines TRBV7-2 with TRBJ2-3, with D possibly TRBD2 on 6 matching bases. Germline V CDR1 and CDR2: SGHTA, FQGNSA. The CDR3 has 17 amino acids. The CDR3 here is CASSCEGARTSTDTQNF. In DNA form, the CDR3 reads TGTGCCAGCAGCTGCGAGGGTGCGCGTACTAGCACAGATACGCAGAATTTT. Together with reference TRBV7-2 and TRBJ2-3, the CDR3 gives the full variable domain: GAGVSQSPSNKVTEKGKDVELRCDPISGHTALYWYRQSLGQGLEFLIYFQGNSAPDKSGLPSDRFSAERTGGSVSTLTIQRTQQEDSAVYLCASSCEGARTSTDTQNFGPGTRLTVL.

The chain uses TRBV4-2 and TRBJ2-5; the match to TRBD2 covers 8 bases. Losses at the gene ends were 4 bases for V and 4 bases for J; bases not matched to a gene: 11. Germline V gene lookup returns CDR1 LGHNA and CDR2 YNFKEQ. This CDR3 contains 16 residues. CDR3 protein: CASSPFSAGDSETQYF. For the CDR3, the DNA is TGTGCCAGCAGCCCCTTCTCAGCGGGGGATTCAGAGACCCAGTACTTC.

The CDR3 sequence is CSARDRRSGELFF. The CDR3 nucleotides are TGCAGTGCTAGAGATCGGAGGTCCGGGGAGCTGTTTTTT. This chain links TRBV20-1 with TRBJ2-2; TRBD2 is a possible D gene (5 bases). Trimming removed 0 bases at V and 6 bases at J, with 8 bases between. The CDR3 runs 13 residues. In germline, CDR1 is DFQATT, CDR2 SNEGSKA (reference sequence).

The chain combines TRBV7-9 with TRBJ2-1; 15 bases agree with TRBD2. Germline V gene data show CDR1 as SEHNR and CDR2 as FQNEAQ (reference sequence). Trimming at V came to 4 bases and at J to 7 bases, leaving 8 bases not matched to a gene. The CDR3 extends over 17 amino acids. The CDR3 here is CASSSPGLAGGRNEQFF. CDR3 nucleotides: TGTGCCAGCAGCTCGCCGGGACTAGCGGGAGGACGGAATGAGCAGTTCTTC.

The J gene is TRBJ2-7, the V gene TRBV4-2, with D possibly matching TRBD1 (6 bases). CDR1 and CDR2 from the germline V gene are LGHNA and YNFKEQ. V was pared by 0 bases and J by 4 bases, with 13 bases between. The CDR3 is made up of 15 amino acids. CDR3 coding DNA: TGTGCCAGCAGCCAAGATCCGGACAGCCCTTACGAGCAGTACTTC. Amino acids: CASSQDPDSPYEQYF.

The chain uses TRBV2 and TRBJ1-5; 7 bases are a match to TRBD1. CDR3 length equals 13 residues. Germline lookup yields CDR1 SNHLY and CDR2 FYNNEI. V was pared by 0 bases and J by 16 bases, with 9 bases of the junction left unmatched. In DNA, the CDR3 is TGTGCCAGCAGTGAAGCTCCGACAGGGTCCGGACATTTT. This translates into CASSEAPTGSGHF.

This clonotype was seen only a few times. CDR3 in amino acids: CASSDPRRDRGLYTF. CDR3 nucleotide sequence: TGCGCCAGCAGTGACCCGCGTCGGGACAGGGGGCTCTACACCTTC. This chain joins TRBV10-2 and TRBJ1-2; 12 bases agree with TRBD1. Germline assignment: CDR1 WSHSY and CDR2 SAAADI. V shed 3 bases, J shed 10 bases, and the junction held 9 bases outside the gene matches. The CDR3 runs 15 residues.

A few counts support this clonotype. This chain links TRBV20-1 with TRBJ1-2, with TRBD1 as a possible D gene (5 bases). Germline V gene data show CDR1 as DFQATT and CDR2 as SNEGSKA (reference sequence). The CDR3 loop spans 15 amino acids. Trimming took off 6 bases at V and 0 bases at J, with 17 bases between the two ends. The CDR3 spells CSAPEGPLSNYGYTF. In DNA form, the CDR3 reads TGCAGTGCCCCGGAGGGGCCATTGTCTAACTATGGCTACACCTTC.

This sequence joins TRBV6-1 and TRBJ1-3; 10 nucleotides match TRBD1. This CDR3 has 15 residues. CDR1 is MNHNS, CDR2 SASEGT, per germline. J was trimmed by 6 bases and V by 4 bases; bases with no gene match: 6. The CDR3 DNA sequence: TGTGCCAGCAGTGCCTGGGACAGGGGAGAAAACACCATATATTTT. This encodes CASSAWDRGENTIYF.

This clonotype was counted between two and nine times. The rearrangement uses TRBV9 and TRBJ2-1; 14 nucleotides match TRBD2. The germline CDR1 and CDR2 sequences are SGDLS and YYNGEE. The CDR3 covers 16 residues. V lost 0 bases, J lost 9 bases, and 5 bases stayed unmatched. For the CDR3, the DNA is TGTGCCAGCAGCGTAGTTGGGACTAGCGGGAGTCGTGAGCAGTTCTTC. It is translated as CASSVVGTSGSREQFF.